This T cell receptor (beta chain) emerged from a study of T cell clonotyping in hematopoietic cell transplantation. General study findings and limits: Pathologically expanded recipient clonotypes increased progressively from day 30 to day 180 as diversity fell.

The method was immunoSEQ multiplex PCR; TCRdb's version includes in-frame clones alone and lacks a portion of them. Found here are under 45,000 clones, about 90% of them singletons; the top ten hold roughly 1.9%. The count of this clone is one. Its cognate antigen is unknown. The CDR3 contains 14 residues. V lost 5 bases and J 4 bases, leaving 13 bases between the germline ends. Germline V gives CDR1 LNHDA, CDR2 SQIVND (reference sequence). The V call is TRBV19, the J call TRBJ2-3; maybe TRBD2 (5 bases). Sequenced sample: peripheral blood mononuclear cells. The sequence derives from a woman in her forties in good health. Some clones in this sample may be carry-over from other donors' samples. Here the CDR3 reads CASSPLDSPDTQYF. In DNA, the CDR3 is TGTGCCAGTAGTCCTTTGGACTCCCCAGATACGCAGTATTTT.